Below, one T cell receptor (beta chain) is given with its context. This entry belongs to a study of blood T cell repertoires in COVID-19. The germline V gene encodes CDR1 MNHEY and CDR2 SVGEGT. CDR3 length: 16 residues. V was trimmed by 2 bases and J by 0 bases, leaving 11 bases between them. Libraries were prepared by immunoSEQ multiplex PCR; TCRdb keeps only in-frame clonotypes and omits some of them. The sample holds roughly 320,000 clones, just under 90% seen once. The sequencing input was peripheral blood. V gene TRBV6-2 or TRBV6-3 combines with J gene TRBJ1-5; D may be TRBD1 (5 bases). This sequence was found in a woman aged 25 to 45 with COVID-19, enrolled during active disease. CDR3 region: CASSYRRGDSNQPQHF. The CDR3 DNA is TGTGCCAGCAGTTACCGTCGGGGGGATAGCAATCAGCCCCAGCATTTT.